The 7 T cell receptor beta chains presented below share a single source sample, sequenced in a study of blood T cell repertoires in COVID-19. Libraries were prepared by immunoSEQ multiplex PCR; TCRdb keeps only in-frame clonotypes and omits some of them. The sample records about 88,000 clones, over 90% being singletons. Sequences were obtained from peripheral blood. These receptors all stem from a man aged 60 to 75 with acute or convalescent COVID-19.

This clone appeared a single time. Other DNA variants within this sample encode the same CDR3. The gene calls are TRBV27 and TRBJ2-7; D gene ambiguous. The V gene's germline CDR1 is MNHEY and CDR2 SMNVEV (reference sequence). The CDR3 sequence is 12 residues long. V lost 4 bases to trimming and J lost 0 bases, with 4 bases between them. CDR3: CASSSSSYEQYF. The CDR3, as DNA: TGTGCCAGCAGTTCGAGCTCCTACGAGCAGTACTTC.

The chain recombines TRBV9 with TRBJ1-1; D is unresolved. The length of the CDR3 is 14 residues. Germline CDR1 reads SGDLS; CDR2 reads YYNGEE. Trimming left V 0 bases short and J 1 base short, with 7 bases between. CDR3 in DNA: TGTGCCAGCAGCGTAGATACAGAGAACACTGAAGCTTTCTTT. It encodes CASSVDTENTEAFF.

The chain recombines TRBV9 with TRBJ2-2; 8 bases agree with TRBD1. The CDR3 totals 17 residues. J was trimmed by 7 bases and V by 3 bases; bases with no gene match: 14. CDR1 is SGDLS, CDR2 YYNGEE, per germline. This chain's CDR3 is CASSEAPGWGQDGELFF. DNA of the CDR3: TGTGCCAGCAGCGAGGCCCCGGGGTGGGGACAGGACGGGGAGCTGTTTTTT.

The chain has TRBV19 and TRBJ2-1, with 13 bases identical to TRBD2. The CDR3 totals 15 residues. Germline lookup yields CDR1 LNHDA and CDR2 SQIVND (reference sequence). The V and J ends lost 5 bases and 10 bases, in that order; junction bases with no gene match: 8. This CDR3 reads CASSFGTSGIDEQFF. Here the CDR3 DNA reads TGTGCCAGTAGTTTCGGGACTAGCGGGATAGACGAGCAGTTCTTC.

The V gene is TRBV7-2, the J gene TRBJ2-1; 11 nucleotides line up with TRBD2. The CDR3 has 14 amino acids. Germline CDR1 is SGHTA and CDR2 is FQGNSA. J lost 3 bases, V lost 5 bases, and 0 bases had no gene match. As DNA, the CDR3 is TGTGCCAGCAGCGGACTAGCGGGCTACAATGAGCAGTTCTTC. Translation: CASSGLAGYNEQFF.

The chain has TRBV6-5 and TRBJ2-1, with D possibly TRBD1 on 6 matching bases. The CDR3 is 15 amino acids. V dropped 6 bases and J dropped 4 bases, with 16 bases sitting between them. Germline V gene lookup returns CDR1 MNHEY and CDR2 SVGAGI. CDR3 coding DNA: TGTGCCAGCAGCCCAACGTCAGGGGTATACAATGAGCAGTTCTTC. Amino acids: CASSPTSGVYNEQFF.

V and J are TRBV6-5 and TRBJ1-1; D gene unclear. In germline, CDR1 is MNHEY, CDR2 SVGAGI. V shed 7 bases and J shed 6 bases, with 9 bases lying between them. There are 11 residues in the CDR3. The CDR3 is CASTRLAEAFF. The DNA of the CDR3 is TGTGCCAGCACCCGCCTAGCTGAAGCTTTCTTT.